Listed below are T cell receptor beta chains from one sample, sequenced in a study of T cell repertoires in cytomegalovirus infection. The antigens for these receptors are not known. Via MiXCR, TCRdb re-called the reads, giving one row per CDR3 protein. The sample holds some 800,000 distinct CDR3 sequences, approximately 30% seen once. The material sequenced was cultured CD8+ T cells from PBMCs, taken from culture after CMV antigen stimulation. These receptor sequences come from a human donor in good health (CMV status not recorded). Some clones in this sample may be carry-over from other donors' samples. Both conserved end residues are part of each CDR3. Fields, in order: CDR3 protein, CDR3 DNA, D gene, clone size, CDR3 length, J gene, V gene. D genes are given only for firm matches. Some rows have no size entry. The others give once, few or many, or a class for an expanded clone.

CDR3: CSSDQGDSYGYTF
DNA: TGCAGCTCCGATCAGGGCGATTCCTATGGCTACACCTTC
D: NA
size: NA
length: 13
J: TRBJ1-2
V: TRBV20-1

CDR3: CASSLGGLNNQPQHF
DNA: TGTGCCAGCAGCTTAGGAGGGTTGAACAATCAGCCCCAGCATTTT
D: NA
size: NA
length: 15
J: TRBJ1-5
V: TRBV11-2

CDR3: CASSLGDRAEIAF
DNA: TGTGCCAGCAGCTTAGGAGACAGGGCGGAGATTGCCTTC
D: TRBD1
size: many
length: 13
J: TRBJ1-2
V: TRBV7-9

CDR3: CASTSPGKSQYF
DNA: TGTGCCAGCACCTCCCCAGGGAAGTCGCAGTATTTT
D: NA
size: NA
length: 12
J: TRBJ2-3
V: TRBV12-3/TRBV12-4

CDR3: CASSSHNREGHYGYTF
DNA: TGTGCCAGCAGTTCCCACAACAGGGAAGGTCACTATGGCTACACCTTC
D: NA
size: many
length: 16
J: TRBJ1-2
V: TRBV12-3/TRBV12-4

CDR3: CASSYGEHIEAFF
DNA: TGTGCCAGCAGCTACGGCGAACACATTGAAGCTTTCTTT
D: NA
size: few
length: 13
J: TRBJ1-1
V: TRBV7-9

CDR3: CASSQASRASTYEQYF
DNA: TGCGCCAGCAGCCAAGCGTCCAGGGCATCGACCTACGAGCAGTACTTC
D: NA
size: NA
length: 16
J: TRBJ2-7
V: TRBV4-1

CDR3: CASSPQQGGNTEAFF
DNA: TGTGCCAGCAGTCCGCAACAGGGGGGAAACACTGAAGCTTTCTTT
D: TRBD1
size: NA
length: 15
J: TRBJ1-1
V: TRBV6-1

CDR3: CASSLLQANSPLHF
DNA: TGTGCCAGCAGCTTGTTACAGGCAAATTCACCCCTCCACTTT
D: NA
size: NA
length: 14
J: TRBJ1-6
V: TRBV5-4

CDR3: CASNQMNTEAFF
DNA: TGTGCCAGCAACCAGATGAACACTGAAGCTTTCTTT
D: NA
size: few
length: 12
J: TRBJ1-1
V: TRBV7-9

CDR3: CASSSNRGRGYQTQYF
DNA: TGTGCCAGCAGCTCTAACAGGGGGAGGGGGTACCAGACCCAGTACTTC
D: NA
size: many
length: 16
J: TRBJ2-5
V: TRBV7-2

CDR3: CASSLARTPQETQYF
DNA: TGTGCCAGCAGCTTAGCCAGGACGCCTCAAGAGACCCAGTACTTC
D: NA
size: few
length: 15
J: TRBJ2-5
V: TRBV7-8

CDR3: CASSDGVSYNEQFF
DNA: TGTGCCAGCAGTGATGGGGTCTCCTACAATGAGCAGTTCTTC
D: NA
size: NA
length: 14
J: TRBJ2-1
V: TRBV2

CDR3: CASSLRQPARAFF
DNA: TGTGCCAGCAGTTTACGTCAGCCTGCTAGGGCTTTCTTT
D: NA
size: NA
length: 13
J: TRBJ1-1
V: TRBV27

CDR3: CASLGVAGQETQYF
DNA: TGTGCCAGCCTCGGGGTTGCGGGTCAAGAGACCCAGTACTTC
D: NA
size: NA
length: 14
J: TRBJ2-5
V: TRBV7-9

CDR3: CASSLSSSGGAFRAQYF
DNA: TGTGCCAGCAGTTTATCCTCTAGCGGGGGGGCCTTCCGAGCGCAGTATTTT
D: TRBD2
size: few
length: 17
J: TRBJ2-3
V: TRBV27

CDR3: CASSQDGGVQGWNEQFF
DNA: TGCGCCAGCAGCCAAGATGGTGGGGTCCAGGGTTGGAATGAGCAGTTCTTC
D: NA
size: NA
length: 17
J: TRBJ2-1
V: TRBV4-3

CDR3: CASSLATAGFPETQYF
DNA: TGTGCCAGCAGCTTAGCTACCGCGGGGTTTCCCGAGACCCAGTACTTC
D: NA
size: few
length: 16
J: TRBJ2-5
V: TRBV7-2

CDR3: CASRGGTPYGYTF
DNA: TGTGCCAGCAGAGGAGGGACCCCCTATGGCTACACCTTC
D: NA
size: few
length: 13
J: TRBJ1-2
V: TRBV6-5

CDR3: CATSDLHHRETQYF
DNA: TGTGCCACCAGTGATTTACACCATAGAGAGACCCAGTACTTC
D: NA
size: NA
length: 14
J: TRBJ2-5
V: TRBV24-1

CDR3: CASSWTQRETQYF
DNA: TGTGCCAGCAGCTGGACCCAGAGGGAGACCCAGTACTTC
D: NA
size: NA
length: 13
J: TRBJ2-5
V: TRBV6-6

CDR3: CASSPSTGGKVEKLFF
DNA: TGTGCCAGCAGCCCATCCACCGGGGGAAAGGTTGAAAAACTGTTTTTT
D: NA
size: many
length: 16
J: TRBJ1-4
V: TRBV7-8

CDR3: CSVEAGGTQYF
DNA: TGCAGCGTTGAAGCCGGGGGTACGCAGTATTTT
D: NA
size: few
length: 11
J: TRBJ2-3
V: TRBV29-1

CDR3: CASSLGWGNNGYTF
DNA: TGTGCCAGCAGCTTAGGATGGGGGAATAATGGCTACACCTTC
D: NA
size: once
length: 14
J: TRBJ1-2
V: TRBV7-6

CDR3: CASSLGGGKGNLADTQYF
DNA: TGTGCCAGCAGCTTAGGCGGCGGGAAGGGTAATTTGGCAGATACGCAGTATTTT
D: NA
size: once
length: 18
J: TRBJ2-3
V: TRBV13

CDR3: CASSRPRTGQQETQYF
DNA: TGTGCCAGCAGCCGACCCCGGACAGGGCAACAAGAGACCCAGTACTTC
D: TRBD1
size: few
length: 16
J: TRBJ2-5
V: TRBV12-3/TRBV12-4

CDR3: CASSLRGVPLNTEAFF
DNA: TGTGCCAGCAGCTTAAGGGGGGTCCCTCTAAACACTGAAGCTTTCTTT
D: NA
size: NA
length: 16
J: TRBJ1-1
V: TRBV7-4

CDR3: CASSQDLIAGDYEQFF
DNA: TGTGCCAGCAGCCAAGATCTGATAGCGGGGGACTATGAGCAGTTCTTC
D: TRBD2
size: few
length: 16
J: TRBJ2-1
V: TRBV4-2

CDR3: CVSVRSPFYNEQFF
DNA: TGTGTCAGCGTTCGGTCCCCTTTTTACAATGAGCAGTTCTTC
D: NA
size: NA
length: 14
J: TRBJ2-1
V: TRBV12-3/TRBV12-4

CDR3: CSAPTSGPYNEQFF
DNA: TGCAGCGCCCCTACTAGCGGCCCCTACAATGAGCAGTTCTTC
D: TRBD2
size: NA
length: 14
J: TRBJ2-1
V: TRBV29-1

CDR3: CASSLAGRFTDTQYF
DNA: TGTGCCAGCAGCTTAGCCGGGAGATTCACAGATACGCAGTATTTT
D: NA
size: NA
length: 15
J: TRBJ2-3
V: TRBV7-6

CDR3: CASSLQPGLADDEQFF
DNA: TGTGCTAGCAGCCTTCAGCCGGGACTAGCGGACGATGAGCAGTTCTTC
D: TRBD2
size: NA
length: 16
J: TRBJ2-1
V: TRBV7-7

CDR3: CASSTGTEGSPLHF
DNA: TGTGCCAGCAGTACCGGGACAGAGGGATCACCCCTCCACTTT
D: TRBD1
size: NA
length: 14
J: TRBJ1-6
V: TRBV27

CDR3: CASSYNRGTEAFF
DNA: TGTGCCAGCAGTTACAACAGGGGCACTGAAGCTTTCTTT
D: TRBD1
size: many
length: 13
J: TRBJ1-1
V: TRBV6-5

CDR3: CASSVLGGANTEAFF
DNA: TGTGCCAGCAGCGTCCTCGGGGGGGCGAACACTGAAGCTTTCTTT
D: NA
size: NA
length: 15
J: TRBJ1-1
V: TRBV7-6

CDR3: CASSYPPGDRGLGDAQYF
DNA: TGCGCCAGCAGCTACCCCCCGGGGGACAGGGGGCTGGGAGATGCGCAGTATTTT
D: TRBD1
size: NA
length: 18
J: TRBJ2-3
V: TRBV10-2

CDR3: CASSQAGTGDQPQHF
DNA: TGCGCCAGCAGCCAAGCGGGGACAGGGGACCAGCCCCAGCATTTT
D: TRBD1
size: few
length: 15
J: TRBJ1-5
V: TRBV4-1

CDR3: CASKRGLGYTF
DNA: TGTGCCAGCAAGAGAGGCTTAGGCTACACCTTC
D: NA
size: NA
length: 11
J: TRBJ1-2
V: TRBV6-2/TRBV6-3

CDR3: CASSQDSSGINTDTQYF
DNA: TGCGCCAGCAGCCAAGATAGTAGCGGGATTAACACAGATACGCAGTATTTT
D: TRBD2
size: many
length: 17
J: TRBJ2-3
V: TRBV4-1

CDR3: CASSSGRKSNQPQHF
DNA: TGTGCCAGCAGCTCGGGACGGAAAAGCAATCAGCCCCAGCATTTT
D: NA
size: NA
length: 15
J: TRBJ1-5
V: TRBV7-6

CDR3: CATSEVSVTDTQYF
DNA: TGTGCCACCAGCGAGGTTTCCGTCACAGATACGCAGTATTTT
D: NA
size: few
length: 14
J: TRBJ2-3
V: TRBV15

CDR3: CASRGFQGSEGEEKLFF
DNA: TGCGCCAGCAGAGGATTTCAGGGGAGTGAGGGAGAAGAAAAACTGTTTTTT
D: NA
size: NA
length: 17
J: TRBJ1-4
V: TRBV4-3

CDR3: CASSLVQGTGNTIYF
DNA: TGTGCCAGCAGCTTGGTACAGGGGACTGGAAACACCATATATTTT
D: TRBD1
size: NA
length: 15
J: TRBJ1-3
V: TRBV5-4

CDR3: CASSKDRGYWLDAFF
DNA: TGTGCCAGCTCAAAAGACAGGGGTTATTGGTTGGATGCTTTCTTT
D: TRBD1
size: NA
length: 15
J: TRBJ1-1
V: TRBV18

CDR3: CASTGTGSPYEQYF
DNA: TGTGCCAGTACCGGGACAGGGAGTCCCTACGAGCAGTACTTC
D: TRBD1
size: NA
length: 14
J: TRBJ2-7
V: TRBV7-4

CDR3: CASRLAPYNEQFF
DNA: TGTGCCAGCAGACTAGCCCCTTACAATGAGCAGTTCTTC
D: NA
size: NA
length: 13
J: TRBJ2-1
V: TRBV6-2/TRBV6-3

CDR3: CKLSVPRSTGGEKLFF
DNA: TGCAAACTTAGCGTTCCGAGGTCCACGGGAGGTGAAAAACTGTTTTTT
D: NA
size: NA
length: 16
J: TRBJ1-4
V: TRBV20-1

CDR3: CASSVRHRVGLDTQYF
DNA: TGTGCCAGCAGCGTAAGGCACAGGGTTGGATTAGATACGCAGTATTTT
D: NA
size: NA
length: 16
J: TRBJ2-3
V: TRBV9

CDR3: CASRIIAGAEETQYF
DNA: TGTGCCAGCAGGATAATAGCGGGGGCCGAAGAGACCCAGTACTTC
D: TRBD2
size: NA
length: 15
J: TRBJ2-5
V: TRBV12-3/TRBV12-4

CDR3: CASSYSKKRGDYGYTF
DNA: TGTGCCAGCAGTTACTCGAAAAAAAGGGGAGACTATGGCTACACCTTC
D: NA
size: many
length: 16
J: TRBJ1-2
V: TRBV6-5

CDR3: CASSQEAGNSPLHF
DNA: TGCGCCAGCAGCCAAGAAGCCGGTAATTCACCCCTCCACTTT
D: NA
size: few
length: 14
J: TRBJ1-6
V: TRBV4-1

CDR3: CSAREAGGGEAFF
DNA: TGCAGTGCTAGGGAAGCAGGGGGCGGTGAAGCTTTCTTT
D: TRBD1
size: once
length: 13
J: TRBJ1-1
V: TRBV20-1

CDR3: CASSEGGGQGYNSPLHF
DNA: TGTGCCAGCAGTGAAGGAGGCGGACAGGGCTACAATTCACCCCTCCACTTT
D: TRBD1
size: many
length: 17
J: TRBJ1-6
V: TRBV6-1

CDR3: CASSFEGEEDGYTF
DNA: TGTGCCAGCAGCTTTGAGGGGGAAGAGGATGGCTACACCTTC
D: NA
size: NA
length: 14
J: TRBJ1-2
V: TRBV7-9

CDR3: CASSLSKYGTGRGYTF
DNA: TGTGCCAGCAGCTTAAGCAAGTACGGGACAGGAAGGGGCTACACCTTC
D: TRBD1
size: NA
length: 16
J: TRBJ1-2
V: TRBV7-3